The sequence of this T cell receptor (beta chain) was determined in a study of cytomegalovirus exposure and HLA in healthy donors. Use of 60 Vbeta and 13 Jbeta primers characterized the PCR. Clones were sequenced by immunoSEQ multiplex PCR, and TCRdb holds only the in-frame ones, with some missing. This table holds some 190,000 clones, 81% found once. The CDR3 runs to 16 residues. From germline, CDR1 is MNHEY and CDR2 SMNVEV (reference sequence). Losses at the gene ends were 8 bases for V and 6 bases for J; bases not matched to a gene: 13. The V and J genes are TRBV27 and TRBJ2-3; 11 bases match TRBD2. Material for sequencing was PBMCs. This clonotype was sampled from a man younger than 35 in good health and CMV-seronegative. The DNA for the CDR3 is TGTGCCAGCGCGATGAAGGGGACTAGCGGTTTTGATACGCAGTATTTT. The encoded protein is CASAMKGTSGFDTQYF.